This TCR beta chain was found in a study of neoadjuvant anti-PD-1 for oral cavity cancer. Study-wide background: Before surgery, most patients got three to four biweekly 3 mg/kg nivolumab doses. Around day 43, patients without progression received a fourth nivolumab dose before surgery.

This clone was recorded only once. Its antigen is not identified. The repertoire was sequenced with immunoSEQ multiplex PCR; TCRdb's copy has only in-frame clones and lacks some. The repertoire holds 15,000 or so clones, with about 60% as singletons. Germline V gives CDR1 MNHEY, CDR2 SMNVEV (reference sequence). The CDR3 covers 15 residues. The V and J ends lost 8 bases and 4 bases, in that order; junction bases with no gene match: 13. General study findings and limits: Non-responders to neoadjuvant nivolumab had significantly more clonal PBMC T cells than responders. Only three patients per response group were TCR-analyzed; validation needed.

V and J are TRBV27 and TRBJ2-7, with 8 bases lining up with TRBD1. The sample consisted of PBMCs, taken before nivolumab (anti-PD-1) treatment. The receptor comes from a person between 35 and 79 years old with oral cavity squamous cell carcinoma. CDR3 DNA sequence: TGTGCCAGCTCCCCCCTGGGCAGGGGGCAATACGAGCAGTACTTC. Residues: CASSPLGRGQYEQYF.